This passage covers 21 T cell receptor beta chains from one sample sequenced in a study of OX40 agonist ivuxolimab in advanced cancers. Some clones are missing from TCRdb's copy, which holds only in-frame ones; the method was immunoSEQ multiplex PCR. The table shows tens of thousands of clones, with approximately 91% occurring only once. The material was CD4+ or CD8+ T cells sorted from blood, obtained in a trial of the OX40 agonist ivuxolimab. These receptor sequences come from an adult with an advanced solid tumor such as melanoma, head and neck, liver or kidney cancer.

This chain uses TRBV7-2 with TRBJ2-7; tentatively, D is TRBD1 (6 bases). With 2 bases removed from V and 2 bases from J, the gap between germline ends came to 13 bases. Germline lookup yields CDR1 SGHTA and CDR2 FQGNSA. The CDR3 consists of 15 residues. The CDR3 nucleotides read TGTGCCAGCAGCTTACCCGCGACAGGACCCTACGAGCAGTACTTC. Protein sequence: CASSLPATGPYEQYF.

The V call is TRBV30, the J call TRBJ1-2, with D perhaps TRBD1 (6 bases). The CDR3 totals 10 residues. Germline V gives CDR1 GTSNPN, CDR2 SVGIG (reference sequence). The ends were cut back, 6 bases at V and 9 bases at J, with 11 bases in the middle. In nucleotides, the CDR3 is TGTGCCTGCCTTACAGGGCGCTACACCTTC. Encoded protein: CACLTGRYTF.

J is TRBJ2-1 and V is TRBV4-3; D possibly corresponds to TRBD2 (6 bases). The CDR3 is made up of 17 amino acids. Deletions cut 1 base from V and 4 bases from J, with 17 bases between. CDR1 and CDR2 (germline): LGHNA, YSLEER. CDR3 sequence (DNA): TGCGCCAGCAGCCAAGGTACGGGGGAGCGGGCTTACAATGAGCAGTTCTTC. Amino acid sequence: CASSQGTGERAYNEQFF.

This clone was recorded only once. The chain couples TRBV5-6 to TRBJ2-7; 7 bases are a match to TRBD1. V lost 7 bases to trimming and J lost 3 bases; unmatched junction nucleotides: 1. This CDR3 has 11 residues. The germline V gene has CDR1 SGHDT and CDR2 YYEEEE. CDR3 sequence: CASHRGYEQYF. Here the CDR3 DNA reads TGTGCCAGCCACAGGGGCTACGAGCAGTACTTC.

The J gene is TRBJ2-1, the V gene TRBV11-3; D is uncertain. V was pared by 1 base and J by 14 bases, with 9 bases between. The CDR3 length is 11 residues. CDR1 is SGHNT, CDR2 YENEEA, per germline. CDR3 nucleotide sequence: TGTGCCAGCAGCTTAGGCCCTCTCGAGTTCTTC. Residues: CASSLGPLEFF.

CDR3 sequence (DNA): TGTGCCAGCAGTCCTCTAGCGGACTACAATGAGCAGTTCTTC. Translating gives CASSPLADYNEQFF. The chain is built from TRBV28 and TRBJ2-1; 7 bases are shared with TRBD2. V trimming: 5 bases; J trimming: 3 bases; junction bases outside the gene matches: 4. The CDR3 contains 14 residues. Germline loops: CDR1 MDHEN, CDR2 SYDVKM. Supplemented by reference TRBV28 and TRBJ2-1, the full variable domain reads DVKVTQSSRYLVKRTGEKVFLECVQDMDHENMFWYRQDPGLGLRLIYFSYDVKMKEKGDIPEGYSVSREKKERFSLILESASTNQTSMYLCASSPLADYNEQFFGPGTRLTVL.

The CDR3 DNA sequence: TGTGCCAGCAGCTTGTTTTCAGGGAACACCGGGGAGCTGTTTTTT. It yields the protein CASSLFSGNTGELFF. The chain combines TRBV5-6 with TRBJ2-2; D is uncertain. Trimming removed 1 base at V and 1 base at J, with 8 bases between. The length of the CDR3 is 15 residues. Germline CDR1 and CDR2: SGHDT and YYEEEE. Looking up the rest from reference TRBV5-6 and TRBJ2-2 gives the full variable domain: DAGVTQSPTHLIKTRGQQVTLRCSPKSGHDTVSWYQQALGQGPQFIFQYYEEEERQRGNFPDRFSGHQFPNYSSELNVNALLLGDSALYLCASSLFSGNTGELFFGEGSRLTVL.

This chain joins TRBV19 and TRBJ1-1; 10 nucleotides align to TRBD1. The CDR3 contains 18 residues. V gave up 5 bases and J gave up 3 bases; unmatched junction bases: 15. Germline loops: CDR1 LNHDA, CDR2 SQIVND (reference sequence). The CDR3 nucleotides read TGTGCCAGTAGTTCCGGACAGGGGGTAGGAGTGATCGACACTGAAGCTTTCTTT. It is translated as CASSSGQGVGVIDTEAFF.

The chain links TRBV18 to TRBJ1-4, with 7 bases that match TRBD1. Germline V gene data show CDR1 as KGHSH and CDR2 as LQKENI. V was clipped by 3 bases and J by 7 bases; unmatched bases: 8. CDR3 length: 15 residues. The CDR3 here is CASSPPDRTGEKLFF. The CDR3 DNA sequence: TGTGCCAGCTCACCCCCGGACAGGACGGGTGAAAAACTGTTTTTT.

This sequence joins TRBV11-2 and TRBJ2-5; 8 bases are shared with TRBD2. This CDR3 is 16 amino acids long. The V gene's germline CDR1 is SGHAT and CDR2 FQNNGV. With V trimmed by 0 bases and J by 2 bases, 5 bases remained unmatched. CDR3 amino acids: CASSLEIPGGQETQYF. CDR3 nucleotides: TGTGCCAGCAGCTTAGAGATTCCGGGAGGGCAAGAGACCCAGTACTTC.

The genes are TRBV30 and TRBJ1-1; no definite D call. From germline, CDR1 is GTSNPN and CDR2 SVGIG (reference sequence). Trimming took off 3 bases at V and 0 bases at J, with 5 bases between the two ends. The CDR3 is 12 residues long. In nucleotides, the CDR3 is TGTGCCTGGAGCGCGGTGAACACTGAAGCTTTCTTT. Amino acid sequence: CAWSAVNTEAFF.

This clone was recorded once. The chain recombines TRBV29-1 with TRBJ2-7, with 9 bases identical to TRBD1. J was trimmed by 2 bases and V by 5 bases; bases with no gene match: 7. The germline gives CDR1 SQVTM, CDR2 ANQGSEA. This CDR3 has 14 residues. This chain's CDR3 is CSVSDRGSTYEQYF. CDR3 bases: TGCAGCGTTTCAGACAGGGGGAGTACCTACGAGCAGTACTTC.

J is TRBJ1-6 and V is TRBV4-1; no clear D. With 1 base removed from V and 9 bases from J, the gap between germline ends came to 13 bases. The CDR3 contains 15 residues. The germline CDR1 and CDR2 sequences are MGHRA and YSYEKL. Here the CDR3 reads CASSQASGIGSPLHF. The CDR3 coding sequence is TGCGCCAGCAGCCAAGCATCTGGAATTGGTTCACCCCTCCACTTT.

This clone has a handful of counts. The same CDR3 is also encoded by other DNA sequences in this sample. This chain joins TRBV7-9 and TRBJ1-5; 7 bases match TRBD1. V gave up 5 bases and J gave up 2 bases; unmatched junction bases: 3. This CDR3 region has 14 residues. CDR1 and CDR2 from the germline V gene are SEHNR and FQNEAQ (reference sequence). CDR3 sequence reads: CASSPGTGNQPQHF. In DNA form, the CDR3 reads TGTGCCAGCAGCCCTGGGACAGGCAATCAGCCCCAGCATTTT.

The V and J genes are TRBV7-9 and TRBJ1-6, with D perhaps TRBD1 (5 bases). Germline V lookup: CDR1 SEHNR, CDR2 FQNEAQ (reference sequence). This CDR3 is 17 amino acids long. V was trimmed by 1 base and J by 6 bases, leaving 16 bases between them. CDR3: CASSLGGGGTRNSPLHF. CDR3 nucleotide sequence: TGTGCCAGCAGCTTAGGCGGGGGAGGAACTCGTAATTCACCCCTCCACTTT.

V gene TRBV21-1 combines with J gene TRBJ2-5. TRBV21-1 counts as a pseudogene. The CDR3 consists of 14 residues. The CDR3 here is CATIDLQRLETQYF. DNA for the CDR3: TGTGCCACGATAGACTTACAGCGATTAGAGACCCAGTACTTC.

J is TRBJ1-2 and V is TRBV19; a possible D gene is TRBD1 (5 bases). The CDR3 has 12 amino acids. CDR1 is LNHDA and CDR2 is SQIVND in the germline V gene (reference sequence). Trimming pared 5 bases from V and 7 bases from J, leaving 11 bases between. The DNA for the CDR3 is TGTGCCAGTAGTGGGGGTCTGAGTGGCTACACCTTC. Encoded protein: CASSGGLSGYTF.

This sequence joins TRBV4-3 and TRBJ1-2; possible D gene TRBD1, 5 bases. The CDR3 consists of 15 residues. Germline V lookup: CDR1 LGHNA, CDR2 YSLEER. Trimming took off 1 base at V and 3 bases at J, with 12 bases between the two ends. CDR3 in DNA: TGCGCCAGCAGCCAAGTCTTAGGGGCAGACTATGGCTACACCTTC. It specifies CASSQVLGADYGYTF.

DNA for the CDR3: TGTGCCAGCAGTGAGCGGTGGGCTAATGAAAAACTGTTTTTT. Its protein product is CASSERWANEKLFF. The V gene is TRBV2, the J gene TRBJ1-4; D call uncertain. The CDR3 contains 14 residues. V was trimmed by 3 bases and J by 3 bases, leaving 8 bases between them. From germline, CDR1 is SNHLY and CDR2 FYNNEI.

CDR3 in DNA: TGTGCCAGCAGCTCACTAGCGAAGTCCTACAATGAGCAGTTCTTC. It specifies CASSSLAKSYNEQFF. This sequence joins TRBV28 and TRBJ2-1, with 7 bases that match TRBD2. The germline CDR1 and CDR2 sequences are MDHEN and SYDVKM. With 6 bases clipped from V and 1 base from J, the junction kept 6 bases outside the gene matches. The CDR3 runs to 15 residues.

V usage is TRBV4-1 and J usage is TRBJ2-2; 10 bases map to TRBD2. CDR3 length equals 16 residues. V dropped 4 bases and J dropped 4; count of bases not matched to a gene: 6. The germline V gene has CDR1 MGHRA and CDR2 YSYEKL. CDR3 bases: TGCGCCAGCAGCCCTTGGACTAGCGGAACCACCGGGGAGCTGTTTTTT. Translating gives CASSPWTSGTTGELFF.